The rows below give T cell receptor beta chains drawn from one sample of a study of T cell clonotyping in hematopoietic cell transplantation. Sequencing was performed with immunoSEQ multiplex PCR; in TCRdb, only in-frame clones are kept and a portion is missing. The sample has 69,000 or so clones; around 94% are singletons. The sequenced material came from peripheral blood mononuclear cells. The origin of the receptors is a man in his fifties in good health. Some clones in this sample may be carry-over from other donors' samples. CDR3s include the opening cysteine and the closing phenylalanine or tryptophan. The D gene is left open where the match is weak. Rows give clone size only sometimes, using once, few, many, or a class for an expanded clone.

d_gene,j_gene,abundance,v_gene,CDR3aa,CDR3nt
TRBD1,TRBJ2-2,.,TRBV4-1,CASSQSGGGGTGELFF,TGCGCCAGCAGCCAATCAGGGGGTGGGGGCACCGGGGAGCTGTTTTTT
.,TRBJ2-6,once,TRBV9,CASSVGLAGELSGANVLTF,TGTGCCAGCAGCGTAGGTTTGGCAGGGGAATTGTCTGGGGCCAACGTCCTGACTTTC
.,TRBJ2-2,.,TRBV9,CASSVRTANTGELFF,TGTGCCAGCAGCGTTCGGACAGCTAATACCGGGGAGCTGTTTTTT
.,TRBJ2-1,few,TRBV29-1,CSVVVLPKQFF,TGCAGCGTTGTTGTACTACCCAAGCAGTTCTTC
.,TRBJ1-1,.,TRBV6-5,CASSYSDPGVKGAFF,TGTGCCAGCAGTTACTCGGACCCAGGGGTAAAGGGAGCTTTCTTT
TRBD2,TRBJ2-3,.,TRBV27,CASSLSSGRAADTQYF,TGTGCCAGCAGTTTATCGTCCGGGAGGGCGGCAGATACGCAGTATTTT
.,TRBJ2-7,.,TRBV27,CASSLRRVSPEYEQYF,TGTGCCAGCAGTTTAAGGCGAGTATCCCCGGAATACGAGCAGTACTTC
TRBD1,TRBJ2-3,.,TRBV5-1,CASSLATGATDTQYF,TGCGCCAGCAGCTTGGCAACAGGGGCCACAGATACGCAGTATTTT
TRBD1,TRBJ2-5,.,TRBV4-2,CASSQDRRTGYQETQYF,TGTGCCAGCAGCCAAGATCGGCGGACAGGATACCAAGAGACCCAGTACTTC
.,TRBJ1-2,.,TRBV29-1,CSVDPRTALEF,TGCAGCGTTGACCCCCGGACAGCCCTTGAATTC
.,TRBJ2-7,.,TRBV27,CASSLSGTRGSEQYF,TGTGCCAGCAGTTTATCAGGGACCCGAGGAAGCGAGCAGTACTTC
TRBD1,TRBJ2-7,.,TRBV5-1,CASSRDRGGSYEQYF,TGCGCCAGCAGCCGTGACAGGGGTGGTTCCTACGAGCAGTACTTC
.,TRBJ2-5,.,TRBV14,CASSQNGRGQETQYF,TGTGCCAGCAGCCAGAACGGGAGAGGGCAAGAGACCCAGTACTTC
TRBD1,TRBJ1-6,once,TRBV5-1,CASSLPQGANSPLHF,TGCGCCAGCAGCCTACCACAGGGGGCGAACTCACCCCTCCACTTT
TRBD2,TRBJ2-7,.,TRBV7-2,CASSRIAGASYEQYF,TGTGCCAGCAGCCGGATAGCGGGGGCCTCCTACGAGCAGTACTTC
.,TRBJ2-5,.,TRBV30,CAWKGAPRETQYF,TGTGCCTGGAAAGGGGCTCCAAGAGAGACCCAGTACTTC
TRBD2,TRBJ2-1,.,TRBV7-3,CASSGGLAPYNEQFF,TGTGCCAGCAGCGGTGGACTAGCTCCCTACAATGAGCAGTTCTTC
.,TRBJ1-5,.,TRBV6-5,CASSSDTSNQPQHF,TGTGCCAGCAGTAGCGACACATCCAATCAGCCCCAGCATTTT
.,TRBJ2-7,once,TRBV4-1,CASSLGGGGPYEQYF,TGCGCCAGCAGCTTAGGTGGGGGAGGCCCCTACGAGCAGTACTTC
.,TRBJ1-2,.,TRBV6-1,CASKVGLYYGYTF,TGTGCCAGCAAGGTGGGGTTATACTATGGCTACACCTTC
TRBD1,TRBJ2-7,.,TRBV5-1,CASSPGQGAPYEQYF,TGCGCCAGCAGCCCCGGACAGGGGGCTCCCTACGAGCAGTACTTC
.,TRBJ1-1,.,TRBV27,CASSSLGGAKPNSEAFF,TGTGCCAGCAGTTCCCTGGGGGGGGCGAAGCCGAACAGTGAAGCTTTCTTT
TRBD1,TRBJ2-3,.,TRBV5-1,CASSLSHGTGVPDTQYF,TGCGCCAGCAGCTTGTCCCACGGGACAGGGGTCCCAGATACGCAGTATTTT
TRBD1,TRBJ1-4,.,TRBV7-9,CASSSWTGDNEKLFF,TGTGCCAGCAGCTCTTGGACAGGAGATAATGAAAAACTGTTTTTT
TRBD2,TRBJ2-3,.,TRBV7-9,CASSPPGGTSGSADTQYF,TGTGCCAGCAGCCCACCGGGCGGGACTAGCGGGAGTGCAGATACGCAGTATTTT
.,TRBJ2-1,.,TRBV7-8,CASSLTANEQFF,TGTGCCAGCAGCTTAACCGCAAATGAGCAGTTCTTC
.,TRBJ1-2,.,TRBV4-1,CASSQVDRSVYGYTF,TGCGCCAGCAGCCAAGTCGACAGGAGCGTCTATGGCTACACCTTC
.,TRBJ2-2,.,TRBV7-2,CASSLFAGATGELFF,TGTGCCAGCAGCTTATTTGCGGGGGCGACCGGGGAGCTGTTTTTT